The subject of this entry is one T cell receptor beta chain. Its antigen is still unknown. The data were taken from a study of shared clonotypes between healthy human individuals. Findings of the study overall: Non-shared clonotypes displayed generation probabilities falling below those of clonotypes present in all four donors. A handful of donors shared about 5% of their naive CD4 clonotypes.

TCRdb keeps only in-frame clones here, not all; method: immunoSEQ multiplex PCR. The table has about 2 million clones, 85% to 95% seen once. The CDR3 totals 14 residues. V was cut by 4 bases and J by 7 bases, with 14 bases left in between. Germline V CDR1 and CDR2: SNHLY, FYNNEI. Only Caucasian adults living in Nashville, Tennessee made up the donor group. The V and J genes are TRBV2 and TRBJ1-3, with a weak D call TRBD1 (5 bases). Sequenced material: naive CD4+ T cells sorted from blood. Documented subset: CD45RA+ positively selected. This TCR was recovered from a man younger than 35 in good health. CDR3 sequence: CASSVGPGTNTIYF. The CDR3 region has the DNA TGTGCCAGCAGTGTTGGTCCGGGGACCAACACCATATATTTT. The variable domain in full, with the rest retrieved from reference TRBV2 and TRBJ1-3, is EPEVTQTPSHQVTQMGQEVILRCVPISNHLYFYWYRQILGQKVEFLVSFYNNEISEKSEIFDDQFSVERPDGSNFTLKIRSTKLEDSAMYFCASSVGPGTNTIYFGEGSWLTVV.